This TCR beta chain was captured in a study of neoadjuvant anti-PD-1 for oral cavity cancer (dated by TCRdb to about 2021). For context, the study as a whole: Three to four biweekly doses of nivolumab at 3 mg/kg were mostly administered to patients before curative-intent surgical resection. A fourth nivolumab dose was given around day 43 to patients without progression, and definitive surgical resection was performed in those patients on days 50-56. Under RECIST 1.1, a patient counted as a responder if showing complete response, partial response or stable disease, and as a non-responder if showing progression. The parent correlative cohort had more than 10 patients and a response rate of 33%.

Read against the paper, the sample's time point label means: after neoadjuvant nivolumab, at surgical resection. Patients had been newly diagnosed with stage II-IVA oral cavity squamous cell carcinoma, and no prior systemic or radiation treatment had been given to the patients. The cohort consisted of patients with HPV-negative, locally advanced oral cavity squamous cell carcinoma. The samples were obtained from a longitudinal correlative study of a single-arm phase II trial testing neoadjuvant nivolumab in oral cavity squamous cell carcinoma. Genomic DNA-based TCRbeta sequencing was performed on subject-matched pre- and post-treatment PBMCs and tumors from three responders and three non-responders. Genomic DNA was isolated from tumor tissue using the Maxwell RSC DNA from Tissue kit. For survey sequencing, tumor libraries mostly used about 4.5 ug of input genomic DNA, with two replicates for each sample. TCRbeta libraries were prepared with the immunoSEQ hsTCRbeta kit according to the manufacturer's instructions. The completed libraries were mixed into a single pool at 3 nM, then sequenced with an Illumina NovaSeq 6000 S4 flow cell. For the original study's pipeline: Raw data preprocessing and quality control were performed with the immunoSEQ Analyzer. The analysis was restricted to productive rearrangements, with each unique CDR3 amino acid sequence defining a clonotype. Repertoire clonality was estimated as the Gini-Simpson index, which was calculated using the R package tcR. Student's t test was used to compare Gini indices, and Pearson correlation was used to assess associations with tumor size change. TCRdb limited this immuneACCESS table to in-frame rearrangements with V and J called. A share of clones is missing; checked studies link under half to unresolved V genes, and the rest is unexplained. V and J calls plus clone size are reproduced from that table; the DNA served to infer D and trimming. In this sample the table shows roughly 16,000 clones, around 40% of which occur a single time. 39% of the sample goes to the ten largest clones.

In regard to this clone: Its antigen has not been determined. Base qualities are missing; no much larger clone stands one base away.

The paper's findings and limits, for the study overall: Only a few patients per response group were included in the TCR analyses, and larger cohorts for validation were called for by the authors. Greater tumor shrinkage was correlated with larger post-treatment sizes of preexisting intratumoral clones, suggesting that expansion of preexisting clones contributed to response. Higher pretreatment blood Treg/Th17 ratios correlated with both higher pretreatment blood TCRbeta clonality and lower post-treatment tumor TCRbeta clonality.

This specimen consisted of tumor tissue, obtained after nivolumab (anti-PD-1) treatment. This clonotype was obtained from a person between 40 and 85 years old with oral cavity squamous cell carcinoma.

The CDR3 is CASSSLQGITDTQYF. In nucleotide form, the sequence is TGCGCCAGCAGCTCCCTTCAGGGAATCACAGATACGCAGTATTTT. The rearranged chain carries TRBV5-1 and TRBJ2-3, and perhaps TRBD1 as D gene, on 5 matching bases. In the germline V gene, CDR1 corresponds to SGHRS and CDR2 to YFSETQ. V and J lose 3 bases and 2 bases, and a span of 13 bases separates them. The CDR3 starts with the cysteine, ends with the phenylalanine, and has 15 residues. The DNA shown is the 45-base CDR3, in frame from base 1.